A single sample gave rise to the 21 T cell receptor beta chains below, sequenced in a study of read filtering for tumor transcriptome and immune sequencing. This library used roughly 400 ng RNA and molecular barcoded adaptors spanning alpha/delta and beta/gamma chains. Via MiXCR, TCRdb re-called the reads, giving one row per CDR3 protein. The sample records around 26,000 distinct CDR3 sequences, under 15% being singletons. Sequenced: a population of CD138-negative cells sorted from bone marrow. The receptors stem from a donor over 35 with multiple myeloma.

Remarks on this clonotype: It may be a read error: a sequence one base away is much more abundant. The chain couples TRBV7-9 to TRBJ2-1; D may be TRBD1 or TRBD2 (6 bases each). The V and J ends lost 8 bases and 8 bases respectively, with 16 bases between them. CDR1 is SEHNR, CDR2 FQNEAQ, per germline (reference sequence). The CDR3 sequence is 13 residues long. CDR3 DNA sequence: TGTGCCAGCTCCATCGCTAGGGGGGATGAGCAGTTCTTC. This codes for CASSIARGDEQFF.

On this clonotype itself: This may arise from a read error, as a much more abundant clone is one base away. The rearrangement joins TRBV7-9 to TRBJ2-3, with 8 bases aligning to TRBD1. This CDR3 comprises 13 residues. Germline V gives CDR1 SEHNR, CDR2 FQNEAQ (reference sequence). The CDR3 DNA reads as TGTGCCAGACAGACAGGGGCGGAAGATACGCTGTATTTT. Translating gives CARQTGAEDTLYF.

CDR3 region: CASSRMGTVLYEQYF. CDR3 nucleotide sequence: TGTGCCAGCAGCCGGATGGGCACGGTCCTCTACGAGCAGTACTTC. This sequence joins TRBV13 and TRBJ2-7, with D uncertain. CDR3 size: 15 residues. Trimming pared 5 bases from V and 3 bases from J, leaving 17 bases between. The germline CDR1 and CDR2 sequences are PRHDT and FYEKMQ (reference sequence).

This clonotype was seen a handful of times. A much larger clone differs by one base, so this may be a read error. CDR3 residues: CSVPLQGAIRGYTF. The CDR3 region has the DNA TGCAGCGTCCCACTACAGGGGGCGATTCGTGGCTACACCTTC. This sequence joins TRBV29-1 and TRBJ1-2, with TRBD1 identical over 9 bases. V trimming: 6 bases; J trimming: 7 bases; junction bases outside the gene matches: 12. CDR1 is SQVTM and CDR2 is ANQGSEA in the germline V gene. This CDR3 has 14 residues.

Concerning this clonotype itself: A much larger clone lies a single base off, so this may be a read error. The chain recombines TRBV10-2 with TRBJ1-5; D remains ambiguous. The CDR3 contains 13 residues. Trimming removed 2 bases from V and 3 bases from J, with 5 bases in between. Germline V gives CDR1 WSHSY, CDR2 SAAADI. CDR3 nucleotides: TGCGCCAGCAGTGAGGGGGTCAATCAGCCCCAGCATTTT. Its protein product is CASSEGVNQPQHF.

In this sample, this clonotype turned up a few times. A read error is possible here, since a much larger clone lies one base away. This sequence joins TRBV20-1 and TRBJ2-2, with TRBD1 matching over 8 bases. Germline CDR1 reads DFQATT; CDR2 reads SNEGSKA (reference sequence). The CDR3 has 14 residues. The CDR3: CSARGTGNTRELFF. CDR3 DNA sequence: TGCAGTGCTAGAGGGACAGGGAACACCCGGGAGCTGTTTTTT.

This clonotype was picked up many times. The chain joins TRBV19 to TRBJ1-2, with unresolved D. This CDR3 contains 14 residues. Germline V gives CDR1 LNHDA, CDR2 SQIVND (reference sequence). Between the trimmed V and J ends, which lost 2 bases and 6 bases, there was a span of 13 bases. CDR3 DNA sequence: TGTGCCAGTAGTATAAGTGGGAAATCCCATGGCTACACCTTC. Amino acids: CASSISGKSHGYTF.

This clonotype has ten or more counts. The genes are TRBV5-1 and TRBJ2-7, with 7 nucleotides matching TRBD1. This CDR3 contains 14 residues. Germline CDR1 and CDR2: SGHRS and YFSETQ. V dropped 1 base and J dropped 2; count of bases not matched to a gene: 3. DNA of the CDR3: TGCGCCAGCAGCTTGCAAGGACAGGCCTACGAGCAGTACTTC. Protein product: CASSLQGQAYEQYF.

This clonotype has ten or more counts. The chain joins TRBV7-2 to TRBJ2-7; no clear D gene. Trimming left V 6 bases short and J 5 bases short, with 11 bases between. Germline CDR1 SGHTA, CDR2 FQGNSA. The CDR3 has 12 amino acids. CDR3 in amino acids: CASRRIGHEQYF. For the CDR3, the DNA is TGTGCCAGCAGGCGAATAGGGCACGAGCAGTACTTC.

This clonotype was recorded many times. The gene calls are TRBV20-1 and TRBJ2-1; 9 nucleotides match TRBD1. Germline CDR1 is DFQATT and CDR2 is SNEGSKA (reference sequence). Unmatched junction bases numbered 8, after V lost 5 bases and J lost 9 bases. The CDR3 is 13 residues long. The CDR3 coding sequence is TGCAGTGCTGGAAACAGGGGGCTTGGTGAGCAGTTCTTC. Residues: CSAGNRGLGEQFF.

This clonotype showed up many times. The V gene is TRBV11-2, the J gene TRBJ2-1; 12 bases align to TRBD2. The CDR3 is made up of 19 amino acids. The ends lost 7 bases at V and 4 bases at J; junction bases unmatched: 17. Germline CDR1 reads SGHAT; CDR2 reads FQNNGV. This chain's CDR3 is CASILRQELAGGRYNEQFF. The CDR3 coding sequence is TGTGCCAGCATCCTTAGGCAGGAGCTAGCGGGAGGGCGATACAATGAGCAGTTCTTC.

This clonotype was counted ten times or more. The rearrangement joins TRBV7-9 to TRBJ2-4; D assignment may be TRBD1 or TRBD2 (5 bases each). The CDR3 is 12 amino acids. Germline assignment: CDR1 SEHNR and CDR2 FQNEAQ (reference sequence). Trimming removed 4 bases at V and 13 bases at J, with 14 bases between. The CDR3: CASSSAPGPQYF. The DNA for the CDR3 is TGTGCCAGCAGCTCAGCCCCGGGACCCCAGTACTTC.

This clonotype was counted ten times or more. The chain is built from TRBV3-1 and TRBJ2-7; 9 bases map to TRBD2. Germline V gene data show CDR1 as LGHDT and CDR2 as YNNKEL (reference sequence). The ends lost 4 bases at V and 3 bases at J; junction bases unmatched: 10. This CDR3 spans 16 amino acids. CDR3 DNA sequence: TGTGCCAGCAGCCGTACGGGGCCTAGCGGGATCTACGAGCAGTACTTC. Translated, it gives CASSRTGPSGIYEQYF.

The V call is TRBV7-2, the J call TRBJ2-4; unclear D gene. CDR1 SGHTA and CDR2 FQGNSA come from the germline V gene. The CDR3 runs to 13 residues. V lost 3 bases to trimming and J lost 0 bases, with 3 bases between them. In nucleotides, the CDR3 is TGTGCCAGCAGCTTCGTAGCCAAAAACATTCAGTACTTC. This codes for CASSFVAKNIQYF.

In this sample, this clonotype turned up many times. This rearrangement joins TRBV21-1 to TRBJ2-1. TRBV21-1 is described as a pseudogene. The CDR3 has 16 amino acids. The CDR3 loop is CASRCLQPPKTNEQFF. The CDR3 nucleotides read TGTGCCAGCAGGTGCCTACAACCACCCAAAACTAATGAGCAGTTCTTC.

This clonotype has ten or more counts. The genes are TRBV7-9 and TRBJ2-7; D call uncertain. V lost 5 bases and J 0 bases, leaving 2 bases between the germline ends. CDR1 SEHNR and CDR2 FQNEAQ come from the germline V gene (reference sequence). The CDR3 covers 11 residues. The CDR3 DNA sequence: TGTGCCAGCAGCGGCTCCTACGAGCAGTACTTC. As protein: CASSGSYEQYF.

This clonotype has a count of ten or more. V and J are TRBV5-6 and TRBJ1-1; maybe TRBD1 (6 bases). V lost 4 bases and J lost 11, with 15 bases in between. This CDR3 has 12 residues. The V gene's germline CDR1 is SGHDT and CDR2 YYEEEE. The CDR3 sequence is CASSLTQGSAFF. DNA for the CDR3: TGTGCCAGCAGCCTAACACAGGGAAGTGCTTTCTTT. The entire variable domain, with the rest obtained from reference TRBV5-6 and TRBJ1-1, is as follows: DAGVTQSPTHLIKTRGQQVTLRCSPKSGHDTVSWYQQALGQGPQFIFQYYEEEERQRGNFPDRFSGHQFPNYSSELNVNALLLGDSALYLCASSLTQGSAFFGQGTRLTVV.

This clonotype was recorded at least ten times. The genes are TRBV10-3 and TRBJ2-2; TRBD2 might be the D (5 bases). V lost 8 bases, J lost 0 bases, and 16 bases lay in between. Germline loops: CDR1 ENHRY, CDR2 SYGVKD. The CDR3 sequence is 16 residues long. The CDR3 nucleotides are TGTGCCATCGGGAAGGTGGAGCGGACGAACACCGGGGAGCTGTTTTTT. It translates to CAIGKVERTNTGELFF.

This clonotype came up a few times. J is TRBJ2-3 and V is TRBV7-9, with a tentative D call TRBD1 (6 bases). The germline gives CDR1 SEHNR, CDR2 FQNEAQ (reference sequence). Trimming stripped 4 bases from V and 0 bases from J, with 17 bases between. This CDR3 contains 17 residues. CDR3 region: CASSSTRPTGSTDTQYF. CDR3 DNA: TGTGCCAGCAGCTCCACTCGACCGACAGGAAGCACAGATACGCAGTATTTT.

This clonotype was counted ten times or more. The CDR3 region has the DNA TGTGCCAGCAGCTTAGCGGGAGCTGGGGCCTACGAGCAGTACTTC. Amino acid sequence: CASSLAGAGAYEQYF. The chain combines TRBV7-9 with TRBJ2-7, with TRBD2 as a possible D gene (5 bases). The CDR3 spans 15 residues. V gave up 0 bases and J gave up 2 bases, with 11 bases separating them. CDR1 is SEHNR, CDR2 FQNEAQ, per germline (reference sequence).

This clonotype was seen ten or more times. The rearrangement joins TRBV7-9 to TRBJ1-1; D gene unclear. This CDR3 has 14 amino acids. V lost 5 bases and J 2 bases, leaving 12 bases between the germline ends. The V gene's germline CDR1 is SEHNR and CDR2 FQNEAQ (reference sequence). Here the CDR3 reads CASSLNVVNTEAFF. In DNA, the CDR3 is TGTGCCAGCAGCCTGAACGTCGTCAACACTGAAGCTTTCTTT.